A single sample gave rise to the 7 T cell receptor beta chains below, sequenced in a study of shared clonotypes between healthy human individuals. The protocol was immunoSEQ multiplex PCR, while the TCRdb copy is restricted to in-frame clones and leaves out a portion. The table records fewer than 2.5 million clones, approximately 94% of them present only once. Sequencing used naive CD4+ T cells from PBMCs. Sample subset: CD45RA+ positively selected. These receptor sequences come from a man younger than 30 in good health. Some clones in this sample may be carry-over from other donors' samples.

This sequence joins TRBV5-1 and TRBJ2-3; 14 bases map to TRBD2. Trimming cost V 4 bases and J 2 bases; bases outside gene matches: 9. Germline assignment: CDR1 SGHRS and CDR2 YFSETQ. This CDR3 has 18 amino acids. The CDR3, as DNA: TGCGCCAGCAGCGTGGGACTAGCGGGAGCGGTTACCACAGATACGCAGTATTTT. This gives the protein CASSVGLAGAVTTDTQYF.

For the CDR3, the DNA is TGTGCCAGCAGCACAAGGACAGGGAGCTACGAGCAGTACTTC. It codes for CASSTRTGSYEQYF. This chain uses TRBV7-2 with TRBJ2-7; 8 bases align to TRBD1. Germline trimming cut 5 bases from V and 3 bases from J; bases unmatched to any gene: 6. The CDR3 has 14 amino acids. In germline, CDR1 is SGHTA, CDR2 FQGNSA.

The chain uses TRBV5-1 and TRBJ1-4; tentatively, D is TRBD1 (6 bases). V was cut by 2 bases and J by 3 bases, with 8 bases left in between. The germline gives CDR1 SGHRS, CDR2 YFSETQ. The CDR3 covers 14 residues. CDR3 sequence: CASSFGQSNEKLFF. As DNA, the CDR3 is TGCGCCAGCAGCTTCGGACAGTCTAATGAAAAACTGTTTTTT.

The chain combines TRBV2 with TRBJ1-1; D gene uncertain. V shed 6 bases and J shed 1 base, with 9 bases lying between them. The germline V gene encodes CDR1 SNHLY and CDR2 FYNNEI. CDR3 length: 13 amino acids. The CDR3 loop reads CASSAEGNTEAFF. CDR3 nucleotide sequence: TGTGCCAGCAGCGCCGAGGGGAACACTGAAGCTTTCTTT. Drawing the rest from reference TRBV2 and TRBJ1-1, the complete variable domain is EPEVTQTPSHQVTQMGQEVILRCVPISNHLYFYWYRQILGQKVEFLVSFYNNEISEKSEIFDDQFSVERPDGSNFTLKIRSTKLEDSAMYFCASSAEGNTEAFFGQGTRLTVV.

This chain joins TRBV7-2 and TRBJ2-7; TRBD1 matches at 8 bases. The germline CDR1 and CDR2 sequences are SGHTA and FQGNSA. V lost 3 bases to trimming and J lost 2 bases; unmatched junction nucleotides: 3. This CDR3 comprises 14 residues. In DNA form, the CDR3 reads TGTGCCAGCAGCTTCGGGACAGGCCCCTACGAGCAGTACTTC. It is translated as CASSFGTGPYEQYF.

This chain connects TRBV2 to TRBJ2-3; D perhaps matches TRBD2 (6 bases). V lost 5 bases to trimming and J lost 3 bases, with 9 bases between them. The V gene's germline CDR1 is SNHLY and CDR2 FYNNEI. The length of the CDR3 is 13 residues. This CDR3 is CASSPTRTDTQYF. CDR3 nucleotides: TGTGCCAGCAGTCCGACTAGGACAGATACGCAGTATTTT.

The chain joins TRBV5-1 to TRBJ2-2; D not resolved. Trimming cost V 3 bases and J 0 bases, with 6 bases left between them. The germline V gene encodes CDR1 SGHRS and CDR2 YFSETQ. This CDR3 is 14 amino acids long. The CDR3 reads CASSWHTNTGELFF. CDR3 coding DNA: TGCGCCAGCAGCTGGCACACGAACACCGGGGAGCTGTTTTTT. The variable domain in full, with the rest retrieved from reference TRBV5-1 and TRBJ2-2, is KAGVTQTPRYLIKTRGQQVTLSCSPISGHRSVSWYQQTPGQGLQFLFEYFSETQRNKGNFPGRFSGRQFSNSRSEMNVSTLELGDSALYLCASSWHTNTGELFFGEGSRLTVL.